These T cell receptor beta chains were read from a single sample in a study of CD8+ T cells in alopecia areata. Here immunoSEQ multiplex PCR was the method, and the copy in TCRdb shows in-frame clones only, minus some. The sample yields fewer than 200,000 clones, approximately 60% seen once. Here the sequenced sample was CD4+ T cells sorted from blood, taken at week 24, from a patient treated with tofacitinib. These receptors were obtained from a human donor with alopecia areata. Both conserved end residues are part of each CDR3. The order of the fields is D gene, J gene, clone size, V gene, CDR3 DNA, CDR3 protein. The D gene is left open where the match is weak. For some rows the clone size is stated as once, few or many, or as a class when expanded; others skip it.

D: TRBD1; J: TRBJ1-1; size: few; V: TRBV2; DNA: TGTGCCAGCAGTGGGCCGGGACAGGGTATATTT; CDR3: CASSGPGQGIF
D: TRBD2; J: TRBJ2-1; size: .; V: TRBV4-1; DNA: TGCGCCAGCAGCCAAGAAGGGGTAGCGGGAGGGGAGCAGTTCTTC; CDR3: CASSQEGVAGGEQFF
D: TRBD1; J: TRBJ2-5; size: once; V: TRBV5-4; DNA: TGTGCCAGCAGCATAGGGACAGAACAAGAGACCCAGTACTTC; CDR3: CASSIGTEQETQYF
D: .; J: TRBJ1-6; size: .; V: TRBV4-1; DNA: TGCGCCAGCAGCCAAGAGGGGCGGGTCAATTCACCCCTCCACTTT; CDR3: CASSQEGRVNSPLHF
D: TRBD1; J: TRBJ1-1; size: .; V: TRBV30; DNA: TGTGCCTGGAGTGTACAGGGGTTGACTGAAGCTTTCTTT; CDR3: CAWSVQGLTEAFF
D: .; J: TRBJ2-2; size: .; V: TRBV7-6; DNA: TGTGCCAGCAGCCGCATCCCGGGAGGGGCGGGACAGGTTAACACCGGGGAGCTGTTTTTT; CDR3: CASSRIPGGAGQVNTGELFF
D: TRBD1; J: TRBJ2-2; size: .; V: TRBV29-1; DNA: TGCAGCATTACGGGGACAGTCACCGGGGAGCTGTTTTTT; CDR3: CSITGTVTGELFF
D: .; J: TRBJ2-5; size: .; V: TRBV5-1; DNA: TGCGCCAGCAGCCCCCCTGCGGAGACCCAGTACTTC; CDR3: CASSPPAETQYF
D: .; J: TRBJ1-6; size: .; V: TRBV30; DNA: TGTGCCTGGAGGGAACAGGGAGGAGGATCACCCCTCCACTTT; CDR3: CAWREQGGGSPLHF
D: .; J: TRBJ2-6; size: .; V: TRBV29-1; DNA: TGCAGCGTTGGTGACTTGACGAGCTCTGCTGGGGCCAACGTCCTGACTTTC; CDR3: CSVGDLTSSAGANVLTF
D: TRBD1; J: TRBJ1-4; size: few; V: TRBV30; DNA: TGTGCCTCGAAAGGACAGGCTACAGGTGAAAAACTGTTTTTT; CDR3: CASKGQATGEKLFF
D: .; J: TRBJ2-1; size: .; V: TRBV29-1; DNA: TGCAGCGTTGAAGGACAGGCCAGCTCCTACAATGAGCAGTTCTTC; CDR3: CSVEGQASSYNEQFF
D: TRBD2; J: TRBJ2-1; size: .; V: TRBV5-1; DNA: TGCGCCAGCAGCTTGTTTAGCGGGGGGGCCGATGAGCAGTTCTTC; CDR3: CASSLFSGGADEQFF
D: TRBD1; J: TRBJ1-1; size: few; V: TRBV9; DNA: TGTGCCAGCGGTCGAGGGGGACAGCAGAACACTGAAGCTTTCTTT; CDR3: CASGRGGQQNTEAFF
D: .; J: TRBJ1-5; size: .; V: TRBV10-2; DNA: TGCGCCAGCACGGTGGATTCGGGGAATCAGCCCCAGCATTTT; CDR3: CASTVDSGNQPQHF
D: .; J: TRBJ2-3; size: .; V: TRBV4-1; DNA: TGCGCCAGCAGCCAAGTGCCAGGGGCCCACAGCACAGATACGCAGTATTTT; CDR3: CASSQVPGAHSTDTQYF
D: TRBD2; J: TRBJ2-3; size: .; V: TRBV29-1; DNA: TGCAGCGTTGAGCTAGCGGGGAGCACAGATACGCAGTATTTT; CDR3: CSVELAGSTDTQYF
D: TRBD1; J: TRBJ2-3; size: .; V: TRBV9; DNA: TGTGCCAGCAGCGAGAGACAGGGGAATACAGATACGCAGTATTTT; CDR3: CASSERQGNTDTQYF
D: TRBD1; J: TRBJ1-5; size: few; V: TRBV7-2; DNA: TGTGCCAGCAGCGCCTGGACAGGGCTCAATCAGCCCCAGCATTTT; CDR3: CASSAWTGLNQPQHF
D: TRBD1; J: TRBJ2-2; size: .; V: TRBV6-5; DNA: TGTGCCAGCTTCCGACAGGGGAACACCGGGGAGCTGTTTTTT; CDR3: CASFRQGNTGELFF
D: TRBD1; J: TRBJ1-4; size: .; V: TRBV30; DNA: TGTGCCTGGGGGACAGATGCAACTAATGAAAAACTGTTTTTT; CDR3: CAWGTDATNEKLFF
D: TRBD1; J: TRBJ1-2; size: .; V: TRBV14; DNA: TGTGCCAGCAGCCCGACAGGGACCTATGGCTACACCTTC; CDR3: CASSPTGTYGYTF
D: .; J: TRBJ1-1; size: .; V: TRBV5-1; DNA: TGCGCCAGCAGCCTGGGGTCCGAGAACACTGAAGCTTTCTTT; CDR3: CASSLGSENTEAFF
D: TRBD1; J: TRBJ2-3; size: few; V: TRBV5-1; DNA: TGCGCCAGCAGCTTGGGGGACAGCGTCACAGATACGCAGTATTTT; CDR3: CASSLGDSVTDTQYF
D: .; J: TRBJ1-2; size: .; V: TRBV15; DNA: TGTGCCACCAGCACCCGTAGGAGGGGTCGGCAATATGGCTACACCTTC; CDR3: CATSTRRRGRQYGYTF
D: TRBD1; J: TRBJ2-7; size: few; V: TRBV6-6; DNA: TGTGCCAGCAGCCGAGGGACAGGGGTTTACGAGCAGTACTTC; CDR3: CASSRGTGVYEQYF
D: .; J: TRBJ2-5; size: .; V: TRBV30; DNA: TGTGCCTGGAGGGGGGGGCCTGTGACCCAGTACTTC; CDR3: CAWRGGPVTQYF
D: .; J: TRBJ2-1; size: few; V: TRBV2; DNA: TGTGCCAGTAAGCCTAGTGGGACCTCCTACAATGAGCAGTTCTTC; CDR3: CASKPSGTSYNEQFF
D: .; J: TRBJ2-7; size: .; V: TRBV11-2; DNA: TGTGCCAGCAGCTTATTCCAGGGTATCGCGGAGCAGTACTTC; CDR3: CASSLFQGIAEQYF
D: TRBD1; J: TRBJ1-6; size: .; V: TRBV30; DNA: TGTGCCTGGAGAGAGGGACAGGGGACACCCCTCCACTTT; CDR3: CAWREGQGTPLHF
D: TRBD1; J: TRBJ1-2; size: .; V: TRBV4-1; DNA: TGCGCCAGCAGACGACAGGGGGCATCTGGCTACACCTTC; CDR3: CASRRQGASGYTF
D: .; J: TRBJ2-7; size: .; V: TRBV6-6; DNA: TGTGCCAGCAGTTACTCCTCCGGTTCCTACGAGCAGTACTTC; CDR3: CASSYSSGSYEQYF
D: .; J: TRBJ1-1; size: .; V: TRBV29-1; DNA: TGCAGCGTTGTGGGCGCGAACACTGAAGCTTTCTTT; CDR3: CSVVGANTEAFF
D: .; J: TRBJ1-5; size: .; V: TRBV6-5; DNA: TGTGCCAGCAGTTACTCGTTGTCTCCCGGTCAGCCCCAGCATTTT; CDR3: CASSYSLSPGQPQHF
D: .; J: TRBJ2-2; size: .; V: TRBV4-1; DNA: TGCGCCAGCAGCCAACCCCGGTGGGGCACCGGGGAGCTGTTTTTT; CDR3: CASSQPRWGTGELFF
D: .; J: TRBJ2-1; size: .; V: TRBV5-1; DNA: TGCGCCAGCAGCTCACAGGGTATGTGGAATGAGCAGTTCTTC; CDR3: CASSSQGMWNEQFF
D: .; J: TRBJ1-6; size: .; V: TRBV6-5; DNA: TGTGCCAGCACTAAGAGTTCACCCCTCCACTTT; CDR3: CASTKSSPLHF
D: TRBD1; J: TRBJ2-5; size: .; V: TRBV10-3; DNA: TGTGCCATCACAGTAGACAGGGATGAGACCCAGTACTTC; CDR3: CAITVDRDETQYF
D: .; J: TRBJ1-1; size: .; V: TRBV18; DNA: TGTGCCAGCTCACCTACGAACGGGAACACTGAAGCTTTCTTT; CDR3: CASSPTNGNTEAFF
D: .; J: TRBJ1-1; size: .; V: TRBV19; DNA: TGTGCCAGTAGTATGTCGGGGGTCACTGAAGCTTTCTTT; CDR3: CASSMSGVTEAFF
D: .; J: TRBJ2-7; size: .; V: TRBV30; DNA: TGTGCCTGGAGGGGGGGTTCCTACGAGCAGTACTTC; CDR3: CAWRGGSYEQYF
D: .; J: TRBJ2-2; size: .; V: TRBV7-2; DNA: TGTGCCAGCAGCTTGTCATGGAACACCGGGGAGCTGTTTTTT; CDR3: CASSLSWNTGELFF
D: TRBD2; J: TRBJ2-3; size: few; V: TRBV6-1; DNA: TGTGCCAGCAGTTGGCGGGGGGGCACAGATACGCAGTATTTT; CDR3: CASSWRGGTDTQYF
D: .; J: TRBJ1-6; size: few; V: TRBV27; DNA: TGTGCCAGCAGTTTAAGGCAGCGGGGAAATTCACCCCTCCACTTT; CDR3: CASSLRQRGNSPLHF
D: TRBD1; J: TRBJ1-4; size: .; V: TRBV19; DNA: TGTGCCAGTTTGCCCGGGACAGGGTTTCGGGATGAAAAACTGTTTTTT; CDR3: CASLPGTGFRDEKLFF
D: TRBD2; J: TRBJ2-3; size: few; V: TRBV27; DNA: TGTGCCAGCAGAACCAGGGCGGGGGGCACAGATACGCAGTATTTT; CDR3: CASRTRAGGTDTQYF
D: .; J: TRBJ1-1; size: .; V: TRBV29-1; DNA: TGCAGCGCCGAAGACAGGCTGAACACTGAAGCTTTCTTT; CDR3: CSAEDRLNTEAFF
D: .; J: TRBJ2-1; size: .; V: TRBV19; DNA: TGTGCCAGTAATCAGGGCTGGGGGCACAATGAGCAGTTCTTC; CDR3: CASNQGWGHNEQFF
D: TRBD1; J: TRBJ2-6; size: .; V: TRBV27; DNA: TGTGCCAGCAGTAGACAGGGGGGAGGCTCTGGGGCCAACGTCCTGACTTTC; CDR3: CASSRQGGGSGANVLTF
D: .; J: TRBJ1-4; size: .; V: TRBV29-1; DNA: TGCAGCGTTGATTCTGGGAATGGCGAAAAACTGTTTTTT; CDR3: CSVDSGNGEKLFF
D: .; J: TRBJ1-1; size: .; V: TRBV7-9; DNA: TGTGCCAGCAGCTCCTCTTGGACAGATTCTGGGGGCACTGAAGCTTTCTTT; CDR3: CASSSSWTDSGGTEAFF
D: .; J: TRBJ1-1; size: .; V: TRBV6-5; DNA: TGTGCCAGCAGTGAATTGGGGGAAGCTTTCTTT; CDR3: CASSELGEAFF
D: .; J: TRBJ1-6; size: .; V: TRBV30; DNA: TGTGCCTGGAGTGAGGAAGTTTATAATTCACCCCTCCACTTT; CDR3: CAWSEEVYNSPLHF